These 28 T cell receptor beta chains were all obtained from the same sample, sequenced in a study of CD8 T cells in ankylosing spondylitis. Study conclusions and caveats: Seven to nine highly homologous variants made up a TCR beta motif, and this motif appeared characteristic of ankylosing spondylitis blood.

The antigens of these receptors remain unknown. One entry per CDR3 protein, called by TCRdb with MiXCR from the 5' RACE reads. The sample consists of about 220,000 distinct CDR3 sequences, about 7.3% of them appearing once. The specimen was blood, either unsorted or a sorted T cell fraction (not recorded which). The receptors here all came from a male donor with ankylosing spondylitis.

This clonotype was detected ten times or more. The chain is built from TRBV25-1 and TRBJ2-5; D uncertain. There are 12 residues in the CDR3. V shed 6 bases and J shed 5 bases, with 10 bases lying between them. Germline loops: CDR1 MGHDK, CDR2 SYGVNS. The CDR3 spells CASSQDGETQYF. CDR3 coding DNA: TGTGCCAGCAGCCAAGATGGGGAGACCCAGTACTTC.

This clonotype has only a few counts. The CDR3 loop reads CASRNHIQETQYF. The CDR3 DNA is TGTGCCAGCAGGAACCATATCCAAGAGACCCAGTACTTC. This chain connects TRBV27 to TRBJ2-5, with D uncertain. The CDR3 is 13 residues long. The V and J ends lost 6 bases and 1 base respectively, with 9 bases between them. The germline V gene has CDR1 MNHEY and CDR2 SMNVEV (reference sequence).

The chain has TRBV3-1 and TRBJ1-1; D remains unclear. Per the germline V gene, CDR1 is LGHDT and CDR2 is YNNKEL (reference sequence). V lost 7 bases to trimming and J lost 4 bases, with 16 bases between them. CDR3 length: 14 amino acids. DNA of the CDR3: TGTGCCAGCATAAAAGGACGGACGAGCACTGAAGCTTTCTTT. It codes for CASIKGRTSTEAFF.

This clonotype has just a few counts. The V and J genes are TRBV27 and TRBJ1-6; TRBD1 matches at 12 bases. Trimming cost V 6 bases and J 10 bases; bases outside gene matches: 7. Germline lookup yields CDR1 MNHEY and CDR2 SMNVEV (reference sequence). There are 15 residues in the CDR3. CDR3 nucleotides: TGTGCCAGCAGCCGAGGGACAGGGGGCGTCTCACCCCTCCACTTT. Translation gives CASSRGTGGVSPLHF.

This clonotype was picked up many times. V usage is TRBV6-5 and J usage is TRBJ1-1, with D possibly matching TRBD1 (6 bases). The CDR3 has 15 residues. The germline V and J ends were trimmed by 5 bases and 0 bases, with 13 bases remaining between them. The germline V gene encodes CDR1 MNHEY and CDR2 SVGAGI. For the CDR3, the DNA is TGTGCCAGCAGTACTACGACAGGATTGAACACTGAAGCTTTCTTT. Amino acids: CASSTTTGLNTEAFF.

This clonotype was counted ten times or more. J is TRBJ2-1 and V is TRBV29-1, with no clear D. Germline-derived CDR1 and CDR2 are SQVTM and ANQGSEA. With 4 bases removed from V and 10 bases from J, the gap between germline ends came to 11 bases. This CDR3 has 11 residues. CDR3 in DNA: TGCAGCGTTGCCACAGCTCGGGAGCAGTTCTTC. Translation gives CSVATAREQFF.

The J gene is TRBJ1-1, the V gene TRBV27; 8 nucleotides match TRBD1. CDR1 is MNHEY and CDR2 is SMNVEV in the germline V gene (reference sequence). Trimming removed 8 bases from V and 1 base from J; junction bases left unmatched: 3. The CDR3 has 13 residues. CDR3 DNA sequence: TGTGCCAGCCGGACAGGGTGGAACACTGAAGCTTTCTTT. Its protein product is CASRTGWNTEAFF.

This clonotype has ten or more counts. The chain links TRBV6-2 or TRBV6-3 to TRBJ1-1; D not resolved. The V gene lost 7 bases and the J gene lost 4 bases, with 10 bases spanning the gap. Germline lookup yields CDR1 MNHEY and CDR2 SVGEGT. This CDR3 has 12 residues. The CDR3: CASNIWGTEAFF. The CDR3 bases are TGTGCCAGCAACATTTGGGGCACTGAAGCTTTCTTT.

This clonotype was counted ten times or more. V gene TRBV7-9 combines with J gene TRBJ2-2; the D call may be TRBD1 or TRBD2 (5 bases each). Trimming pared 6 bases from V and 4 bases from J, leaving 18 bases between. This CDR3 comprises 16 residues. Germline-derived CDR1 and CDR2 are SEHNR and FQNEAQ (reference sequence). CDR3 protein: CASRFPRDRSTGELFF. CDR3 nucleotide sequence: TGTGCCAGCAGGTTTCCCCGGGACCGCTCCACCGGGGAGCTGTTTTTT.

There are many counts of this clonotype. V and J are TRBV27 and TRBJ2-3; D possibly uses TRBD1 or TRBD2 (5 bases each). V lost 8 bases and J 3 bases, leaving 18 bases between the germline ends. The CDR3 has 15 amino acids. Germline CDR1 MNHEY, CDR2 SMNVEV (reference sequence). Here the CDR3 DNA reads TGTGCCAGCCGTAAGGGGAGCCTATCGACAGATACGCAGTATTTT. Translating gives CASRKGSLSTDTQYF.

This clonotype has just a few counts. The rearrangement uses TRBV28 and TRBJ2-7; D is perhaps TRBD1 or TRBD2 (5 bases each). Germline CDR1 and CDR2: MDHEN and SYDVKM. The CDR3 is 14 amino acids. Deletions cut 7 bases from V and 3 bases from J, with 16 bases between. The CDR3 DNA follows: TGTGCCAGCACTTCCGGGACGGTATTCTACGAGCAGTACTTC. It specifies CASTSGTVFYEQYF. The full variable domain, its missing parts supplied by reference TRBV28 and TRBJ2-7, is DVKVTQSSRYLVKRTGEKVFLECVQDMDHENMFWYRQDPGLGLRLIYFSYDVKMKEKGDIPEGYSVSREKKERFSLILESASTNQTSMYLCASTSGTVFYEQYFGPGTRLTVT.

This clonotype was found many times. The V call is TRBV11-2, the J call TRBJ2-7; D call uncertain. V lost 0 bases and J lost 5, with 17 bases in between. Germline CDR1 is SGHAT and CDR2 is FQNNGV. There are 16 residues in the CDR3. The CDR3 protein is CASSLEGSVTKDEQYF. CDR3 sequence (DNA): TGTGCCAGCAGCTTAGAGGGTTCGGTCACCAAGGACGAGCAGTACTTC.

The chain links TRBV3-1 to TRBJ2-3; the D call may be TRBD1 or TRBD2 (5 bases each). CDR3 length: 14 amino acids. V lost 6 bases, J lost 2 bases, and 12 bases lay in between. From germline, CDR1 is LGHDT and CDR2 YNNKEL (reference sequence). DNA for the CDR3: TGTGCCAGCAGAAGAGGGGCGGACACAGATACGCAGTATTTT. This gives the protein CASRRGADTDTQYF.

The V gene is TRBV2, the J gene TRBJ2-3; 8 bases fit TRBD1. V shed 0 bases and J 14 bases; nucleotides not matched to a gene: 7. CDR1 is SNHLY and CDR2 is FYNNEI in the germline V gene. The CDR3 sequence is 13 residues long. CDR3 sequence reads: CASSEAQGVLRYF. As DNA, the CDR3 is TGTGCCAGCAGTGAAGCACAGGGGGTCCTAAGGTATTTT.

The rearrangement uses TRBV5-1 and TRBJ2-1; D might be TRBD2 (6 bases). The CDR3 is 14 amino acids. The V and J ends lost 7 bases and 3 bases respectively, with 14 bases between them. CDR1 is SGHRS, CDR2 YFSETQ, per germline. CDR3 nucleotides: TGCGCCAGCGGCCCAGGGCGGGACTACAATGAGCAGTTCTTC. It codes for CASGPGRDYNEQFF.

This clonotype was counted at least ten times. The chain carries TRBV20-1 and TRBJ2-1; 13 bases agree with TRBD2. The germline V gene has CDR1 DFQATT and CDR2 SNEGSKA (reference sequence). J gave up 3 bases and V 5 bases, and 4 bases lay outside the gene matches. The CDR3 is made up of 15 amino acids. CDR3 nucleotide sequence: TGCAGTGCTCTGGGGACTAGCGGGATCTACAATGAGCAGTTCTTC. This encodes CSALGTSGIYNEQFF.

This clonotype has ten or more counts. V usage is TRBV4-3 and J usage is TRBJ2-7; D might be TRBD1 (6 bases). CDR3 length equals 14 residues. The germline V gene encodes CDR1 LGHNA and CDR2 YSLEER. The V end lost 0 bases, the J end lost 5 bases, and 11 bases lay between the germline ends. The CDR3 DNA sequence: TGCGCCAGCAGCCAAGAGGCAGGGGTTGACGAGCAGTACTTC. It is translated as CASSQEAGVDEQYF.

This clonotype occurred many times. The chain recombines TRBV11-1 with TRBJ1-1, with 7 bases matching TRBD1. V shed 0 bases, J shed 1 base, and the junction held 5 bases outside the gene matches. This CDR3 comprises 16 residues. Germline-derived CDR1 and CDR2 are SGHAT and FQDESV (reference sequence). CDR3 DNA sequence: TGTGCCAGCAGCTTAGCCCGGGACAGACGGAACACTGAAGCTTTCTTT. Its protein is CASSLARDRRNTEAFF.

In this sample, this clonotype turned up many times. The chain employs TRBV10-3 and TRBJ1-6; D is uncertain. V was trimmed by 0 bases and J by 7 bases, leaving 4 bases between them. CDR1 is ENHRY and CDR2 is SYGVKD in the germline V gene. The CDR3 sequence is 13 residues long. The CDR3, as DNA: TGTGCCATCAGTGAGTCGACGAATTCACCCCTCCACTTT. It specifies CAISESTNSPLHF.

Many counts were recorded for this clonotype. This chain links TRBV6-2 or TRBV6-3 with TRBJ2-7; 8 nucleotides agree with TRBD1. Germline V gives CDR1 MNHEY, CDR2 SVGEGT. V was clipped by 7 bases and J by 4 bases; unmatched bases: 12. This CDR3 is 15 amino acids long. DNA for the CDR3: TGTGCCAGCACCCTCCGGGACAGGCTCTTGTACGAGCAGTACTTC. Protein sequence: CASTLRDRLLYEQYF.

The chain is built from TRBV4-1 and TRBJ1-1; D is possibly TRBD1 (5 bases). V was clipped by 0 bases and J by 6 bases, with 11 bases between them. The length of the CDR3 is 14 residues. In germline, CDR1 is MGHRA, CDR2 YSYEKL. In DNA form, the CDR3 reads TGCGCCAGCAGCCAAGATGCTCGGGACGCTGAAGCTTTCTTT. Its protein is CASSQDARDAEAFF.

This clonotype was counted many times. The chain uses TRBV5-1 and TRBJ2-1; 9 nucleotides line up with TRBD1. V shed 4 bases, J shed 4 bases, and the junction held 6 bases outside the gene matches. Germline V gives CDR1 SGHRS, CDR2 YFSETQ. CDR3 size: 15 residues. In DNA, the CDR3 is TGCGCCAGCAGCCGCGGGACAGGGACATACAATGAGCAGTTCTTC. It codes for CASSRGTGTYNEQFF.

V and J are TRBV29-1 and TRBJ1-3; 9 bases agree with TRBD1. The junction had 11 bases not matched to a gene; V was cut back by 5 bases and J by 6 bases. Germline V gene sequence: CDR1 SQVTM, CDR2 ANQGSEA. This CDR3 is 15 amino acids long. The CDR3 region is CSVTSGQGRENTIYF. The CDR3 DNA is TGCAGCGTTACTTCGGGACAGGGAAGGGAAAACACCATATATTTT.

There are a few counts of this clonotype. The rearrangement uses TRBV7-2 and TRBJ1-1; D call uncertain. Looked up from germline, CDR1 is SGHTA and CDR2 is FQGNSA. V lost 4 bases and J lost 3, with 12 bases in between. CDR3 size: 14 residues. The CDR3 coding sequence is TGTGCCAGCAGCTCGCATTACAGCGACACTGAAGCTTTCTTT. Translation: CASSSHYSDTEAFF. Filled out from reference TRBV7-2 and TRBJ1-1, the complete variable domain reads GAGVSQSPSNKVTEKGKDVELRCDPISGHTALYWYRQSLGQGLEFLIYFQGNSAPDKSGLPSDRFSAERTGGSVSTLTIQRTQQEDSAVYLCASSSHYSDTEAFFGQGTRLTVV.

The sample holds a few counts of this clonotype. This CDR3 is CASSYSPSGGMFLSVNIQYF. The CDR3 region has the DNA TGTGCCAGCAGTTACTCGCCTAGCGGGGGGATGTTCCTGTCGGTAAACATTCAGTACTTC. The chain joins TRBV6-2 or TRBV6-3 to TRBJ2-4; 11 bases are shared with TRBD2. The CDR3 length is 20 residues. Germline values: CDR1 MNHEY, CDR2 SVGEGT. The junction had 16 bases not matched to a gene; V was cut back by 0 bases and J by 6 bases.

This clonotype turned up a few times. J is TRBJ2-5 and V is TRBV5-5; 7 nucleotides align to TRBD1. Germline-derived CDR1 and CDR2 are SGHKS and YYEKEE (reference sequence). There are 14 residues in the CDR3. V lost 4 bases, J lost 5 bases, and 8 bases stayed unmatched. CDR3: CASSQGTARETQYF. The CDR3 bases are TGTGCCAGCAGCCAAGGGACAGCTAGGGAGACCCAGTACTTC.

The sample holds many counts of this clonotype. The CDR3 loop reads CASTLLAIKNTGELFF. In DNA form, the CDR3 reads TGCGCCAGCACCCTGTTGGCTATAAAAAACACCGGGGAGCTGTTTTTT. The gene calls are TRBV4-1 and TRBJ2-2; D is ambiguous. The V gene lost 7 bases and the J gene lost 2 bases, with 17 bases spanning the gap. The germline CDR1 and CDR2 sequences are MGHRA and YSYEKL. This CDR3 comprises 16 residues.

This clonotype was observed many times. This chain joins TRBV2 and TRBJ2-1; TRBD2 aligns across 10 bases. Germline CDR1 and CDR2: SNHLY and FYNNEI. Unmatched junction bases numbered 9, after V lost 2 bases and J lost 14 bases. The CDR3 spans 14 residues. DNA of the CDR3: TGTGCCAGCAGTGAATGGTCTAGCGGGAGCGGGGAGTTCTTC. This encodes CASSEWSSGSGEFF.